This TCR beta chain was sequenced for a study of T cells expressing NK-cell markers. As for the study in general: Eight donors were sequenced, of whom seven were HCMV-seropositive, while the remaining one was HCMV-seronegative. Study findings and constraints: HCMV specificity of expanded NKG2C+ T cell clones remained unclear. About 6 donors had dominant NKG2C+ clonotypes that comprised about 1.0-7.0% of their CD8+ T cells.

With respect to this clonotype: The antigen remains undetermined.

The CDR3 consists of 17 residues. In germline, CDR1 is SGHVS, CDR2 FQNEAQ. TCRdb reprocessed the 5' RACE reads and keeps a single row for each CDR3 protein, giving no DNA. The table for this sample gives 120,000 to 150,000 distinct CDR3 sequences. Material for sequencing was blood T cells: a sorted CD56 or NKG2C T cell subset, CD4+ or CD8+ T cells, or bulk PBMC T cells (not recorded which). The chain has TRBV7-8 and TRBJ2-1; TCRdb designates TRBD1, a call that cannot be tested without DNA. This sequence was found in a man younger than 30 in good health. CDR3 amino acids: CASSQEIPGTGDNEQFF.